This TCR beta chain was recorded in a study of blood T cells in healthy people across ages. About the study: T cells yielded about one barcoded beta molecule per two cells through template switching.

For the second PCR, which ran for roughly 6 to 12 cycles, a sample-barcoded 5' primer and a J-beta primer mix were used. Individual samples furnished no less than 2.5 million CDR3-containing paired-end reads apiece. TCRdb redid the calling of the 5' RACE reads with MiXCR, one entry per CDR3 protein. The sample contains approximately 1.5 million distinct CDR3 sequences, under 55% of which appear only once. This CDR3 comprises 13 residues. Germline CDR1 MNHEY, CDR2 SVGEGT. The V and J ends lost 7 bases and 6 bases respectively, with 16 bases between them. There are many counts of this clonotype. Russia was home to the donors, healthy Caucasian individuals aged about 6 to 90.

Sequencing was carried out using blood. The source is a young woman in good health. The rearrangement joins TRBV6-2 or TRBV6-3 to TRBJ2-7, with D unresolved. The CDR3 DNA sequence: TGTGCCAGCAACGAGGACCTACTCAGCGAGCAGTACTTC. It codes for CASNEDLLSEQYF.